The subject of this entry is one TCR beta chain. The antigen it recognizes is unknown. Base quality data are lacking; no much larger clone is found one base away. This sample was included in a study of OX40 agonist ivuxolimab in advanced cancers. Regarding the complete study: Ivuxolimab was an agonistic, fully human IgG2 monoclonal antibody directed against OX40 (CD134), a costimulatory receptor. The dose-escalation cohort was about 87% male with a mean age of approximately 59 years, ranging from roughly 23 to 90. The paper covers the monotherapy dose-escalation part of the phase I ivuxolimab trial, which included N = 52 patients. Among the approximately 54 dose-escalation patients, around 20 had hepatocellular carcinoma, 15 melanoma, 9 renal cell carcinoma and 9 head and neck cancer. Peripheral TCRbeta sequencing aimed to test whether ivuxolimab altered TCR sequence diversity and caused clonal T-cell expansion. Partial responses were achieved by three dose-escalation patients, of whom one had hepatocellular carcinoma and two had cutaneous melanoma. Intravenous ivuxolimab was administered to patients every 2 weeks at six dose levels: 0.01, 0.1, 0.3, 1.5, 3 and 10 mg/kg. Patients were allowed to have had prior anti-PD-1, anti-PD-L1 or anti-CTLA-4 therapy, and roughly 40% of the dose-escalation patients had been treated with checkpoint inhibitors. Points the paper makes about the study in general: After ivuxolimab, expanded clones were on average more numerous among CD8+ T cells than among CD4+ T cells. Clonal expansion of both CD4+ and CD8+ blood T cells was observed from baseline to week 6 at doses 0.1 to 3.0 mg/kg. Antigen specificity was not determined for the clonally expanded peripheral T cells. Low levels of normalized T-cell clonal expansion were also shown by some nonresponding patients. In the 0.1-3.0 mg/kg groups, partial responders had among the lowest normalized peripheral clonal expansion, particularly in CD8+ T cells.

For sequencing of the TCRbeta CDR3 region, genomic DNA was extracted from the sorted cells. The immunoSEQ Assay was used to sequence the TCRbeta CDR3 regions. This immuneACCESS table, as held by TCRdb, lists in-frame sequences with V and J called but not all clones. Of the missing ones, under half trace to an unresolved V gene in checked studies; the others have no known cause. A total of approximately 12,000 clones appear in this sample, about two thirds of them only once. Of the sample, under 45% falls within the top ten clones. Trimming removed 3 bases from V and 9 bases from J, leaving 14 bases between the germline ends. The CDR1 and CDR2 encoded by the germline V gene (reference sequence) are LNHDA and SQIVND. Measured from the cysteine to the phenylalanine, the CDR3 is 14 residues long. Just CDR3 DNA is preserved here, 42 bases in frame from base 1. Patients with a history of autoimmune disease or receiving systemic immunosuppression were excluded from the trial. Peripheral blood for TCR sequencing was collected from all dose cohorts at baseline, on cycle 4 day 1, and on cycle 7 day 1. Samples came from an open-label, multicenter, first-in-human phase I dose-escalation trial of ivuxolimab. Adults with locally advanced or metastatic melanoma, renal cell carcinoma, hepatocellular carcinoma or head and neck squamous cell carcinoma were enrolled in the trial. Before TCR sequencing, CD4+ T cells and CD8+ T cells from peripheral blood were sorted into separate populations.

Sample: CD4+ or CD8+ T cells sorted from blood, taken in a trial of the OX40 agonist ivuxolimab. The receptor comes from an adult with an advanced solid tumor such as melanoma, head and neck, liver or kidney cancer. The rearranged chain carries TRBV19 and TRBJ1-4; the D segment cannot be called with confidence. The nucleotide sequence reads as follows: TGTGCCAGTAGTATTGAATCGGAGGGTCAAAAACTGTTTTTT. The encoded protein is CASSIESEGQKLFF.